The next 12 T cell receptor beta chains were all read from a single sample in a study of patients and donors after allogeneic stem cell transplantation (TCRdb year 2020). The library was generated by RT-PCR. The reads were generated on a NextSeq 550. Using fastp trimming at Q25 and MiXCR clonotype assembly, TCRdb reanalyzed the public sequencing data and kept in-frame beta chains. Every CDR3 protein is listed once, alongside the most common genes and DNA of its rows. This sample gives about 96,000 distinct CDR3 sequences in total; roughly 52% of them show up just once. Of the sample, about 64% is held by the ten largest clones. The sample was blood, either unsorted or a sorted T cell fraction (not recorded which). The receptors come from a human donor who was either an allogeneic HSCT recipient or a stem cell or donor lymphocyte infusion donor (not recorded which). It is not recorded whose cells these are; they may come from a transplant donor.

The rearrangement joins TRBV5-1 to TRBJ1-1, with 7 positions matching TRBD1. Germline trimming cut 0 bases from V and 4 bases from J; bases unmatched to any gene: 3. This CDR3 is built from 14 residues. The germline V gene encodes CDR1 SGHRS and CDR2 YFSETQ. The CDR3 region has the DNA TGCGCCAGCAGCTTGGCCGCAGGGGGCACTGAAGCTTTCTTT. It yields the protein CASSLAAGGTEAFF.

The chain couples TRBV7-6 to TRBJ2-5; D gene ambiguous. The CDR3 has 16 residues. The germline V and J ends were trimmed by 6 bases and 2 bases, with 19 bases remaining between them. Germline V CDR1 and CDR2: SGHVS, FNYEAQ. The CDR3, as DNA: TGTGCCAGCAGTCGTTTTTCGGCACACCCACAAGAGACCCAGTACTTC. It yields the protein CASSRFSAHPQETQYF.

V is TRBV28 and J is TRBJ1-2, with 12 positions matching TRBD1. Trimming cost V 3 bases and J 6 bases; bases outside gene matches: 5. This CDR3 has 15 amino acids. Germline V gene lookup returns CDR1 MDHEN and CDR2 SYDVKM. CDR3 amino acids: CASSFGGQGANGYTF. In DNA form, the CDR3 reads TGTGCCAGCAGTTTCGGGGGACAGGGGGCGAATGGCTACACCTTC.

This clonotype was seen a few times. The chain is built from TRBV29-1 and TRBJ1-1, with unresolved D. Per germline, CDR1 SQVTM and CDR2 ANQGSEA. This CDR3 region has 13 residues. The V end lost 6 bases, the J end lost 0 bases, and 11 bases lay between the germline ends. The CDR3 loop is CSVLSFLNTEAFF. The CDR3 nucleotides are TGCAGCGTATTGAGTTTCCTGAACACTGAAGCTTTCTTT.

The chain is built from TRBV27 and TRBJ2-5, with 8 nucleotides matching TRBD1. The CDR3 has 16 amino acids. V trimming: 3 bases; J trimming: 2 bases; junction bases outside the gene matches: 8. From germline, CDR1 is MNHEY and CDR2 SMNVEV (reference sequence). The CDR3: CASSFLADREQETQYF. DNA of the CDR3: TGTGCCAGCAGTTTTCTGGCGGACAGGGAACAAGAGACCCAGTACTTC.

This chain links TRBV12-3 or TRBV12-4 with TRBJ2-7, with 9 bases matching TRBD2. The V and J ends lost 4 bases and 2 bases, in that order; junction bases with no gene match: 9. The CDR3 runs 16 residues. CDR3 nucleotides: TGTGCCAGCAGTTCAACGACTAGCGGAGTCCCCTACGAGCAGTACTTC. Translated: CASSSTTSGVPYEQYF.

V usage is TRBV7-2 and J usage is TRBJ1-2, with D maybe TRBD1 (5 bases). V dropped 2 bases and J dropped 6 bases, with 10 bases sitting between them. Germline assignment: CDR1 SGHTA and CDR2 FQGNSA. This CDR3 has 13 residues. DNA of the CDR3: TGTGCCAGCAGCTTAATACTAGGGGATGGCTACACCTTC. This codes for CASSLILGDGYTF.

DNA of the CDR3: TGTGCCAGCAGTTTACCCGACAGGCCCCAGCATTTT. Translating gives CASSLPDRPQHF. The chain is built from TRBV12-3 or TRBV12-4 and TRBJ1-5; possibly TRBD1 for D (5 bases). The CDR3 has 12 amino acids. V dropped 2 bases and J dropped 9 bases, with 8 bases sitting between them.

This clonotype has a handful of counts. The chain combines TRBV25-1 with TRBJ2-1, with D perhaps assigned TRBD1 or TRBD2 (5 bases each). The CDR3 loop spans 16 amino acids. Germline V gene sequence: CDR1 MGHDK, CDR2 SYGVNS. V was shortened by 5 bases and J by 0 bases, with 14 bases between the two germline ends. This CDR3 is CASSSSGTSSYNEQFF. DNA of the CDR3: TGTGCCAGCAGTTCTTCCGGGACGAGCTCCTACAATGAGCAGTTCTTC.

The chain carries TRBV15 and TRBJ1-4, with D uncertain. V was pared by 2 bases and J by 4 bases, with 8 bases between. The germline CDR1 and CDR2 sequences are LNHNV and YYDKDF (reference sequence). This CDR3 contains 14 residues. Here the CDR3 reads CATSRRVDNEKLFF. The DNA for the CDR3 is TGTGCCACCAGCAGACGGGTCGATAATGAAAAACTGTTTTTT.

The chain is built from TRBV20-1 and TRBJ1-5; the D is unclear. The CDR3 totals 16 residues. V lost 0 bases, J lost 1 base, and 13 bases lay in between. Per the germline V gene, CDR1 is DFQATT and CDR2 is SNEGSKA (reference sequence). CDR3 residues: CSARDRKGGSNQPQHF. The DNA of the CDR3 is TGCAGTGCTAGAGATCGAAAGGGAGGGAGCAATCAGCCCCAGCATTTT.

J is TRBJ2-5 and V is TRBV12-3 or TRBV12-4, with D unresolved. V lost 5 bases, J lost 7 bases, and 11 bases lay in between. The CDR3 totals 12 residues. CDR3 sequence reads: CASSPRWGTQYF. The CDR3 DNA reads as TGTGCCAGCAGTCCTCGGTGGGGGACCCAGTACTTC.